The 23 T cell receptor beta chains presented below share a single source sample, sequenced in a study of siplizumab effects on memory and regulatory T cells. Clones were read by immunoSEQ multiplex PCR, and TCRdb kept only the in-frame ones, dropping some. The sample holds about 120,000 clones, about 94% seen once. Sample: non-Treg CD4+ T cells sorted from blood. Source of these receptors: a human donor in good health.

The chain carries TRBV19 and TRBJ1-5; D remains ambiguous. Looked up from germline, CDR1 is LNHDA and CDR2 is SQIVND (reference sequence). V was trimmed by 6 bases and J by 0 bases, leaving 15 bases between them. This CDR3 has 16 residues. In DNA form, the CDR3 reads TGTGCCAGTAGCCTACAGTCCTTCCTTAGCAATCAGCCCCAGCATTTT. Translating it yields CASSLQSFLSNQPQHF.

The chain couples TRBV7-8 to TRBJ1-2, with no clear D. CDR1 and CDR2 (germline): SGHVS, FQNEAQ. CDR3 length equals 16 residues. V lost 7 bases and J lost 0, with 18 bases in between. As DNA, the CDR3 is TGTGCCAGCAACCCGATGGAGCGAATGACTAACTATGGCTACACCTTC. Translation gives CASNPMERMTNYGYTF.

The rearrangement uses TRBV9 and TRBJ2-5; 8 nucleotides line up with TRBD2. Germline lookup yields CDR1 SGDLS and CDR2 YYNGEE. This CDR3 comprises 14 residues. The V and J ends lost 4 bases and 5 bases, in that order; junction bases with no gene match: 7. The CDR3 spells CASSTRTSHETQYF. The DNA for the CDR3 is TGTGCCAGCAGCACCCGGACTAGCCACGAGACCCAGTACTTC.

The V and J genes are TRBV9 and TRBJ2-2; tentative D call: TRBD2 (6 bases). The CDR3 runs to 16 residues. Germline V gene data show CDR1 as SGDLS and CDR2 as YYNGEE. V lost 3 bases and J 0 bases, leaving 12 bases between the germline ends. Here the CDR3 reads CASSETGGANTGELFF. The CDR3 DNA is TGTGCCAGCAGCGAGACGGGCGGGGCGAACACCGGGGAGCTGTTTTTT.

In the case of this clone: In the same sample, other DNA sequences code for this CDR3. The CDR3 DNA sequence: TGTGCCAGCTCTCCCCCGTCGGGCTACGAGCAGTACTTC. Protein product: CASSPPSGYEQYF. The V gene is TRBV18, the J gene TRBJ2-7; D is ambiguous. Trimming pared 6 bases from V and 3 bases from J, leaving 12 bases between. From germline, CDR1 is KGHSH and CDR2 LQKENI. This CDR3 contains 13 residues.

This clone was recorded only once. The gene calls are TRBV5-1 and TRBJ1-1; weak D call: TRBD1 (6 bases). CDR1 is SGHRS and CDR2 is YFSETQ in the germline V gene. V gave up 5 bases and J gave up 3 bases, with 14 bases separating them. The CDR3 consists of 14 residues. CDR3: CASSHRVEDTEAFF. The DNA of the CDR3 is TGCGCCAGCAGTCACAGGGTTGAGGACACTGAAGCTTTCTTT.

The rearrangement links TRBV5-1 to TRBJ2-7, with 9 bases aligning to TRBD1. V shed 7 bases, J shed 5 bases, and the junction held 1 base outside the gene matches. This CDR3 region has 11 residues. CDR1 and CDR2 (germline): SGHRS, YFSETQ. The chain's CDR3 is CASGQGNEQYF. DNA of the CDR3: TGCGCCAGCGGACAGGGGAACGAGCAGTACTTC.

The chain couples TRBV15 to TRBJ1-1; D gene ambiguous. The CDR3 spans 15 residues. Trimming left V 0 bases short and J 2 bases short, with 10 bases between. Germline values: CDR1 LNHNV, CDR2 YYDKDF (reference sequence). The CDR3 DNA is TGTGCCACCAGCAGAGATCCCTGGGTAAACACTGAAGCTTTCTTT. This encodes CATSRDPWVNTEAFF.

This rearrangement joins TRBV4-1 to TRBJ1-6; no reliable D call. Germline CDR1 and CDR2: MGHRA and YSYEKL. The CDR3 has 15 residues. V was cut by 3 bases and J by 0 bases, with 6 bases left in between. The CDR3 DNA sequence: TGCGCCAGCAGCCAGGGGAGCTCCTATAATTCACCCCTCCACTTT. Translated, it gives CASSQGSSYNSPLHF.

CDR3 amino acids: CASLGQGNTEAFF. The CDR3 region has the DNA TGTGCCAGCCTGGGGCAGGGGAACACTGAAGCTTTCTTT. The genes are TRBV7-8 and TRBJ1-1; possibly TRBD1 for D (5 bases). The CDR3 is 13 residues long. Germline V CDR1 and CDR2: SGHVS, FQNEAQ. The V end was cut by 8 bases, the J end by 1 base, with 11 bases between.

CDR3 bases: TGTGCCAGTAGTAACGGGCAGGCGGGGACTAGCGGGAGACAAGAGACCCAGTACTTC. Protein sequence: CASSNGQAGTSGRQETQYF. This sequence joins TRBV19 and TRBJ2-5; 14 bases fit TRBD2. CDR1 is LNHDA, CDR2 SQIVND, per germline (reference sequence). This CDR3 is 19 amino acids long. Trimming at V came to 4 bases and at J to 2 bases, leaving 12 bases not matched to a gene.

The V and J genes are TRBV5-1 and TRBJ2-5; no clear D. The J call may be mistaken, given a closer DNA end match to TRBJ2-7. This CDR3 is 12 amino acids long. Germline lookup yields CDR1 SGHRS and CDR2 YFSETQ. The CDR3 nucleotides read TGCGCCAGCAGCTTCGACCGGCGCGAGCAGTACTTC. Residues: CASSFDRREQYF.

The chain uses TRBV7-3 and TRBJ2-6; D remains ambiguous. V shed 3 bases and J shed 2 bases, with 14 bases lying between them. The germline gives CDR1 SGHTA, CDR2 FQGTGA. The CDR3 loop spans 17 amino acids. CDR3 in DNA: TGTGCCAGCAGCTTTGCGGTCGGGTCCCCTGGGGCCAACGTCCTGACTTTC. This encodes CASSFAVGSPGANVLTF.

The rearrangement links TRBV19 to TRBJ2-2, with D unresolved. Germline-derived CDR1 and CDR2 are LNHDA and SQIVND (reference sequence). V was shortened by 9 bases and J by 6 bases, with 20 bases between the two germline ends. CDR3 length: 15 amino acids. The chain's CDR3 is CASRLGTPSPGELFF. The CDR3 DNA follows: TGTGCCAGCCGGCTAGGAACCCCATCCCCCGGGGAGCTGTTTTTT. The full variable domain, completed using reference TRBV19 and TRBJ2-2, is DGGITQSPKYLFRKEGQNVTLSCEQNLNHDAMYWYRQDPGQGLRLIYYSQIVNDFQKGDIAEGYSVSREKKESFPLTVTSAQKNPTAFYLCASRLGTPSPGELFFGEGSRLTVL.

This chain links TRBV25-1 with TRBJ1-4; D remains ambiguous. The germline V and J ends were trimmed by 6 bases and 3 bases, with 17 bases remaining between them. Germline CDR1 and CDR2: MGHDK and SYGVNS. This CDR3 contains 16 residues. The DNA for the CDR3 is TGTGCCAGCAGACATTGGTTGGATGGTTCTAATGAAAAACTGTTTTTT. Amino acid sequence: CASRHWLDGSNEKLFF.

This sequence joins TRBV7-2 and TRBJ2-1; D is unclear. Germline loops: CDR1 SGHTA, CDR2 FQGNSA. V lost 5 bases to trimming and J lost 7 bases, with 9 bases between them. This CDR3 has 12 amino acids. CDR3 DNA: TGTGCCAGCAGCCTCCTTTGGAATGAGCAGTTCTTC. It encodes CASSLLWNEQFF.

V and J are TRBV2 and TRBJ1-1; D perhaps matches TRBD1 (5 bases). This CDR3 spans 14 amino acids. The V end lost 5 bases, the J end lost 1 base, and 11 bases lay between the germline ends. Per germline, CDR1 SNHLY and CDR2 FYNNEI. DNA for the CDR3: TGTGCCAGCAGTTCCATTCAGGGGAACACTGAAGCTTTCTTT. Translating gives CASSSIQGNTEAFF.

The rearrangement joins TRBV9 to TRBJ2-1; TRBD2 might be the D (5 bases). V was cut by 0 bases and J by 4 bases, with 14 bases left in between. The CDR3 totals 16 residues. Germline values: CDR1 SGDLS, CDR2 YYNGEE. CDR3 sequence: CASSVGSGKKYNEQFF. CDR3 coding DNA: TGTGCCAGCAGCGTAGGTTCGGGGAAAAAGTACAATGAGCAGTTCTTC.

This chain's CDR3 is CASRYRQSGTGYEQYF. CDR3 DNA sequence: TGTGCCAGCAGATACCGTCAGAGCGGGACAGGCTACGAGCAGTACTTC. The chain links TRBV6-5 to TRBJ2-7, with D possibly TRBD1 on 8 matching bases. V lost 6 bases to trimming and J lost 3 bases, with 21 bases between them. CDR3 length equals 16 residues. In germline, CDR1 is MNHEY, CDR2 SVGAGI.

The CDR3 sequence is CASNRGGYEQYF. The CDR3 coding sequence is TGTGCCAGCAATCGCGGGGGCTACGAGCAGTACTTC. This chain joins TRBV6-5 and TRBJ2-7; TRBD2 matches at 7 bases. Germline CDR1 is MNHEY and CDR2 is SVGAGI. CDR3 length: 12 amino acids. V was pared by 7 bases and J by 3 bases, with 3 bases of the junction left unmatched.

The V call is TRBV5-6, the J call TRBJ1-1; D remains ambiguous. Trimming shortened V by 0 bases and J by 0 bases, and 6 bases separated the two germline ends. Germline CDR1 and CDR2: SGHDT and YYEEEE. The CDR3 runs to 14 residues. In DNA form, the CDR3 reads TGTGCCAGCAGCTTGGATGACCTGAACACTGAAGCTTTCTTT. It specifies CASSLDDLNTEAFF.

The chain carries TRBV5-1 and TRBJ1-3; D remains ambiguous. Trimming cost V 4 bases and J 4 bases, with 15 bases left between them. The CDR3 contains 15 residues. CDR1 and CDR2 from the germline V gene are SGHRS and YFSETQ. Written as DNA, the CDR3 is TGCGCCAGCAGCCCGGGGAGCCGGGGAGGAAACACCATATATTTT. Its translation is CASSPGSRGGNTIYF.

The chain is built from TRBV7-9 and TRBJ1-6; D is uncertain. Germline lookup yields CDR1 SEHNR and CDR2 FQNEAQ (reference sequence). The CDR3 is 15 amino acids. Trimming shortened V by 0 bases and J by 4 bases, and 7 bases separated the two germline ends. The CDR3 DNA sequence: TGTGCCAGCAGCTTAGCGGAGGGTTATAATTCACCCCTCCACTTT. Its translation: CASSLAEGYNSPLHF.